This T cell receptor (beta chain) was documented in a study of radiotherapy plus CTLA-4 blockade in lung cancer. About the study: Disease control reached roughly 33%, with objective responses in approximately 17%.

This clone was observed a single time. The antigen remains undetermined. The protocol was immunoSEQ multiplex PCR, while the TCRdb copy is restricted to in-frame clones and leaves out a portion. The sample records tens of thousands of clones, 65% to 75% being singletons. Study observations and caveats: Among blood TCR repertoires after radiotherapy plus ipilimumab, tumor-derived clones expanded. Increased serum interferon-beta after radiation also reportedly predicted response strongly.

Focal radiation with ipilimumab CTLA-4 blockade was given to patients with chemo-refractory metastatic non-small-cell lung cancer. This specimen was peripheral blood, taken from a patient treated with radiotherapy plus ipilimumab. The sequence was obtained from a human donor with non-small cell lung cancer who had stable disease on radiotherapy plus ipilimumab.

The CDR3 DNA reads as TGTGCCAGCAGCGTAGCTCGGGACCTTAACTATGGCTACACCTTC. It translates to CASSVARDLNYGYTF. V usage is TRBV9 and J usage is TRBJ1-2, with a possible D match to TRBD1 (5 bases). The CDR3 covers 15 residues. Trimming cost V 0 bases and J 1 base, with 10 bases left between them. The germline V gene encodes CDR1 SGDLS and CDR2 YYNGEE.